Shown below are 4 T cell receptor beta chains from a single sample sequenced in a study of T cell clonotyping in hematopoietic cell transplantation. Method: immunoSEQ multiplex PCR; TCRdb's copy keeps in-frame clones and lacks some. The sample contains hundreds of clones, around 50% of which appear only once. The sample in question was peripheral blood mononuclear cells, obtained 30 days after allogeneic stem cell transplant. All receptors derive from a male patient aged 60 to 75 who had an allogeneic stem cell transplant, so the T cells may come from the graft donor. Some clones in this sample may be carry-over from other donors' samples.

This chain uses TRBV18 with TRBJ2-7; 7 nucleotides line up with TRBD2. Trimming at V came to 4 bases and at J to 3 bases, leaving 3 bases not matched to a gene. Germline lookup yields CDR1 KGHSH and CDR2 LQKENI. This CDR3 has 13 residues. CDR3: CASSRLAFYEQYF. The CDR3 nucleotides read TGTGCCAGCTCACGACTAGCCTTCTACGAGCAGTACTTC.

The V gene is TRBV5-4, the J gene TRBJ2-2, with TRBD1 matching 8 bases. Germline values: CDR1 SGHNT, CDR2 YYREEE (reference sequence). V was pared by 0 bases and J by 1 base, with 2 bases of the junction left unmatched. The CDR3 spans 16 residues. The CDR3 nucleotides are TGTGCCAGCAGCTTGGGACAGGGGCGGAACACCGGGGAGCTGTTTTTT. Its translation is CASSLGQGRNTGELFF.

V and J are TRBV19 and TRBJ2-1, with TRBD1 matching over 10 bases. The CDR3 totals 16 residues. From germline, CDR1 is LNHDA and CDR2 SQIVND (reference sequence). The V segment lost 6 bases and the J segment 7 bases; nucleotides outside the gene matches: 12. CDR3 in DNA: TGTGCCAGTAGCTACACCGGGACAGGGGTGAGAAATGAGCAGTTCTTC. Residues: CASSYTGTGVRNEQFF.

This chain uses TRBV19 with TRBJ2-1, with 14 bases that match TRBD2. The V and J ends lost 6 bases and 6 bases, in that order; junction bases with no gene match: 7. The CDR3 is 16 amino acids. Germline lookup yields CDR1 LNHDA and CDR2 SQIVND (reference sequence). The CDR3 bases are TGTGCCAGTAGGAGGACTAGCGGGGGGCCCGCCAATGAGCAGTTCTTC. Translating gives CASRRTSGGPANEQFF.